The next 18 T cell receptor beta chains were all read from a single sample in a study of post-analysis software for immune sequencing data. Study-wide points: With TRBV5-6, TRBV5-1 and TRBV20-1 included, 4 to 6 TRBV segments were more frequent in patients than in controls.

Prepared TCR beta cDNA libraries contained unique molecular identifiers. Using its own MiXCR run on the PCR reads, TCRdb lists one record per CDR3 protein. The sample yields about 430,000 distinct CDR3 sequences, over 30% seen once. These TCRs' antigens remain unknown. Sequences were obtained from blood. These TCRs come from a girl aged 2-15 years with multiple sclerosis.

CDR3 residues: CATKRQGEFRRHF. The DNA of the CDR3 is TGTGCCACCAAGAGACAGGGTGAATTTCGCCGGCATTTT. The rearrangement uses TRBV15 and TRBJ1-5, with 7 bases fitting TRBD1. CDR1 LNHNV and CDR2 YYDKDF come from the germline V gene (reference sequence). Trimming cost V 7 bases and J 15 bases; bases outside gene matches: 15. There are 13 residues in the CDR3.

The chain carries TRBV27 and TRBJ1-2; 9 nucleotides agree with TRBD1. Trimming cost V 5 bases and J 5 bases; bases outside gene matches: 15. The germline gives CDR1 MNHEY, CDR2 SMNVEV (reference sequence). The CDR3 extends over 17 amino acids. CDR3 sequence reads: CASSILPGQGTEYGYTF. The CDR3 DNA sequence: TGTGCCAGCAGTATTCTACCGGGACAGGGTACAGAGTATGGCTACACCTTC.

The chain recombines TRBV28 with TRBJ2-3; D may be TRBD1 or TRBD2 (5 bases each). The CDR3 spans 15 residues. The V gene's germline CDR1 is MDHEN and CDR2 SYDVKM. Deletions cut 2 bases from V and 4 bases from J, with 13 bases between. The CDR3 coding sequence is TGTGCCAGCAGTTTAGGTCTCTTGGGGGCAGATACGCAGTATTTT. Translating gives CASSLGLLGADTQYF. Filled out from reference TRBV28 and TRBJ2-3, the complete variable domain reads DVKVTQSSRYLVKRTGEKVFLECVQDMDHENMFWYRQDPGLGLRLIYFSYDVKMKEKGDIPEGYSVSREKKERFSLILESASTNQTSMYLCASSLGLLGADTQYFGPGTRLTVL.

The chain combines TRBV5-1 with TRBJ2-7; D is perhaps TRBD1 (6 bases). From germline, CDR1 is SGHRS and CDR2 YFSETQ. The CDR3 contains 18 residues. Trimming pared 1 base from V and 2 bases from J, leaving 22 bases between. The CDR3 bases are TGCGCCAGCAGCTTGAAGTACTGGACAGTCCTTAAAACCTACGAGCAGTACTTC. Protein product: CASSLKYWTVLKTYEQYF. Variable domain in full (rest from reference TRBV5-1 and TRBJ2-7): KAGVTQTPRYLIKTRGQQVTLSCSPISGHRSVSWYQQTPGQGLQFLFEYFSETQRNKGNFPGRFSGRQFSNSRSEMNVSTLELGDSALYLCASSLKYWTVLKTYEQYFGPGTRLTVT.

This clonotype was observed a few times. V and J are TRBV3-1 and TRBJ2-5; D not resolved. Germline V lookup: CDR1 LGHDT, CDR2 YNNKEL (reference sequence). The CDR3 loop spans 15 amino acids. V was cut by 0 bases and J by 1 base, with 9 bases left in between. The DNA of the CDR3 is TGTGCCAGCAGCCAAGATCGGAGTTCCCAAGAGACCCAGTACTTC. It specifies CASSQDRSSQETQYF.

There are a few counts of this clonotype. The rearrangement joins TRBV4-3 to TRBJ1-1, with D unclear. There are 14 residues in the CDR3. Trimming left V 1 base short and J 7 bases short, with 13 bases between. The germline gives CDR1 LGHNA, CDR2 YSLEER. CDR3 loop: CASSQVYISDEAFF. For the CDR3, the DNA is TGCGCCAGCAGCCAAGTTTATATTAGCGATGAAGCTTTCTTT.

The V call is TRBV5-4, the J call TRBJ2-1; D might be TRBD2 (6 bases). The CDR3 covers 15 residues. The germline V gene encodes CDR1 SGHNT and CDR2 YYREEE (reference sequence). V gave up 9 bases and J gave up 6 bases, with 22 bases separating them. CDR3 in amino acids: CATIVHINGGNEQFF. The CDR3 nucleotides are TGTGCCACCATAGTACACATAAACGGGGGCAATGAGCAGTTCTTC.

This clonotype showed up many times. CDR3 sequence: CASSLGTRTYEQYF. CDR3 DNA: TGTGCCAGCAGTTTAGGGACTCGAACCTACGAGCAGTACTTC. This chain joins TRBV12-3 or TRBV12-4 and TRBJ2-4; D perhaps matches TRBD2 (5 bases). The closer fit of TRBJ2-7 to the DNA end suggests the J call may be wrong. The CDR3 runs to 14 residues.

This clonotype was found a few times. The chain links TRBV20-1 to TRBJ2-1, with TRBD1 matching over 7 bases. Per germline, CDR1 DFQATT and CDR2 SNEGSKA (reference sequence). V was pared by 5 bases and J by 5 bases, with 9 bases of the junction left unmatched. This CDR3 region has 14 residues. CDR3 in DNA: TGCAGTGCTTTCGACAGGGCTGGGGACAATGAGCAGTTCTTC. Translated, it gives CSAFDRAGDNEQFF.

This clonotype came up many times. The V call is TRBV28, the J call TRBJ2-7, with 8 bases fitting TRBD1. The V gene end was trimmed by 3 bases and the J gene end by 0 bases; junction bases not matched to a gene: 4. The CDR3 runs 15 residues. Germline V gives CDR1 MDHEN, CDR2 SYDVKM. This CDR3 is CASSLGTGVSYEQYF. In DNA form, the CDR3 reads TGTGCCAGCAGTTTGGGGACAGGAGTCTCCTACGAGCAGTACTTC.

CDR3 sequence (DNA): TGTGCCAGTACCCCTTGGGCCTTTCCGCAGGGGCTTAACTATGGCTACACCTTC. Its protein is CASTPWAFPQGLNYGYTF. The gene calls are TRBV19 and TRBJ1-2; the D gene is possibly TRBD1 (6 bases). The CDR3 extends over 18 amino acids. The V gene's germline CDR1 is LNHDA and CDR2 SQIVND (reference sequence). V shed 7 bases and J shed 1 base, with 25 bases lying between them. Full variable domain (missing parts from reference TRBV19 and TRBJ1-2): DGGITQSPKYLFRKEGQNVTLSCEQNLNHDAMYWYRQDPGQGLRLIYYSQIVNDFQKGDIAEGYSVSREKKESFPLTVTSAQKNPTAFYLCASTPWAFPQGLNYGYTFGSGTRLTVV.

The rearrangement joins TRBV7-9 to TRBJ2-5, with D uncertain. CDR1 and CDR2 from the germline V gene are SEHNR and FQNEAQ (reference sequence). This CDR3 comprises 15 residues. V lost 2 bases and J lost 5, with 15 bases in between. CDR3 sequence reads: CASSLPRAAGETQYF. The CDR3 region has the DNA TGTGCCAGCAGCTTACCCCGGGCCGCCGGGGAGACCCAGTACTTC.

The chain joins TRBV4-1 to TRBJ2-1; D is unresolved. This CDR3 comprises 15 residues. Trimming left V 0 bases short and J 0 bases short, with 6 bases between. Per germline, CDR1 MGHRA and CDR2 YSYEKL. Here the CDR3 reads CASSQDQSSYNEQFF. The CDR3 bases are TGCGCCAGCAGCCAAGATCAGAGCTCCTACAATGAGCAGTTCTTC.

The rearrangement links TRBV4-2 to TRBJ2-1, with 9 bases identical to TRBD2. CDR1 is LGHNA, CDR2 YNFKEQ, per germline. Trimming at V came to 0 bases and at J to 5 bases, leaving 8 bases not matched to a gene. The length of the CDR3 is 17 residues. In DNA, the CDR3 is TGTGCCAGCAGCCAAGATCCGTGGCGGGAGGGACACAATGAGCAGTTCTTC. This codes for CASSQDPWREGHNEQFF.

The genes are TRBV7-2 and TRBJ2-1; possibly TRBD1 for D (6 bases). The CDR3 spans 15 residues. Germline lookup yields CDR1 SGHTA and CDR2 FQGNSA. Trimming shortened V by 5 bases and J by 4 bases, and 15 bases separated the two germline ends. The CDR3 DNA reads TGTGCCAGCAGCCACTCAGGGACACTGTACAATGAGCAGTTCTTC. Its translation: CASSHSGTLYNEQFF.

Points on this clonotype: The junction and the germline gene differ at one end; a read error may be behind it. The V gene is TRBV10-3, the J gene TRBJ2-3; D might be TRBD2 (6 bases). Germline V gene sequence: CDR1 ENHRY, CDR2 SYGVKD. This CDR3 is 16 amino acids long. The CDR3 DNA is TGTGCCATCAGCGAGTTGGCGGGAAAGCCCACAGATACGCAGTATTTT. It encodes CAISELAGKPTDTQYF.

V usage is TRBV9 and J usage is TRBJ2-5; D is possibly TRBD1 (6 bases). The germline V and J ends were trimmed by 0 bases and 4 bases, with 22 bases remaining between them. The CDR3 loop spans 18 amino acids. Germline lookup yields CDR1 SGDLS and CDR2 YYNGEE. CDR3 in amino acids: CASSVDGGGYRRGETQYF. As DNA, the CDR3 is TGTGCCAGCAGCGTAGATGGGGGCGGATACCGACGTGGAGAGACCCAGTACTTC.

A few counts support this clonotype. V and J are TRBV5-1 and TRBJ2-3, with D tentatively TRBD2 (5 bases). Trimming left V 0 bases short and J 2 bases short, with 16 bases between. The CDR3 sequence is 17 residues long. Per the germline V gene, CDR1 is SGHRS and CDR2 is YFSETQ. The chain's CDR3 is CASSLAVGVPNTDTQYF. CDR3 nucleotides: TGCGCCAGCAGCTTGGCAGTCGGGGTTCCCAACACAGATACGCAGTATTTT.